These T cell receptor beta chains were read from a single sample in a study of cytomegalovirus exposure and HLA in healthy donors. Repertoires were generated with immunoSEQ multiplex PCR, while TCRdb's copy carries only in-frame clones and drops some. The data contain about 190,000 clones, about four fifths of them singletons. Specimen: PBMCs. The receptors come from a boy between 10 and 17 years old in good health and CMV-seronegative. CDR3s include the opening cysteine and the closing phenylalanine or tryptophan. The D gene is left open where the match is weak. Rows give clone size only sometimes, using once, few, many, or a class for an expanded clone.

>.|TRBJ2-2|TRBV11-2|TRBD2
CASSMLSGRATGELFF
TGTGCCAGCAGCATGCTTAGCGGGAGGGCCACCGGGGAGCTGTTTTTT
>.|TRBJ2-7|TRBV29-1|TRBD2
CSVVTSAYEQYF
TGCAGCGTTGTGACTAGCGCCTACGAGCAGTACTTC
>.|TRBJ2-5|TRBV2|TRBD2
CASKNQAGGLETQYF
TGTGCCAGCAAGAATCAAGCGGGAGGATTGGAGACCCAGTACTTC
>.|TRBJ2-2|TRBV9|.
CASSVGTANTGELFF
TGTGCCAGCAGCGTAGGGACAGCGAACACCGGGGAGCTGTTTTTT
>.|TRBJ1-1|TRBV29-1|.
CSVEVRARNTEAFF
TGCAGCGTCGAAGTTCGAGCGCGGAACACTGAAGCTTTCTTT
>.|TRBJ2-3|TRBV11-2|.
CASSYAYWSTDTQYF
TGTGCCAGCAGCTATGCTTACTGGAGCACAGATACGCAGTATTTT
>.|TRBJ2-1|TRBV5-6|TRBD1
CASSRGQDYNEQFF
TGTGCCAGCAGTAGAGGACAGGATTACAATGAGCAGTTCTTC
>.|TRBJ2-7|TRBV11-2|.
CASSKRGTGAHDEQYF
TGTGCCAGCAGCAAACGGGGGACGGGAGCCCATGACGAGCAGTACTTC
>.|TRBJ2-7|TRBV5-6|TRBD1
CASSPSDRGFYEQYF
TGTGCCAGCAGCCCTTCGGACAGGGGCTTCTACGAGCAGTACTTC
>.|TRBJ2-7|TRBV4-1|TRBD2
CASSQGGGRSYEQYF
TGCGCCAGCAGCCAAGGTGGCGGGAGGTCATACGAGCAGTACTTC
>.|TRBJ2-5|TRBV6-5|.
CASSYRGLGETQYF
TGTGCCAGCAGTTACCGAGGACTGGGAGAGACCCAGTACTTC
>.|TRBJ2-7|TRBV27|TRBD1
CASRLTGRRVEQYF
TGTGCCAGCAGATTGACAGGGCGGCGGGTGGAGCAGTACTTC
>.|TRBJ2-3|TRBV9|.
CASSPPAGPSTDTQYF
TGTGCCAGCAGTCCCCCGGCGGGGCCTAGCACAGATACGCAGTATTTT
>.|TRBJ1-2|TRBV29-1|TRBD1
CSVVTGEWHGYTF
TGCAGCGTTGTTACAGGGGAGTGGCATGGCTACACCTTC
>.|TRBJ2-7|TRBV9|.
CASSPELFSSYEQYF
TGTGCCAGCAGCCCCGAGTTGTTCTCCTCCTACGAGCAGTACTTC
>.|TRBJ1-4|TRBV9|.
CASSVEGRGAGEKLFF
TGTGCCAGCAGCGTCGAGGGTCGGGGGGCTGGTGAAAAACTGTTTTTT
>.|TRBJ2-7|TRBV28|.
CASRKDRAYEQYF
TGTGCCAGCAGGAAGGACAGAGCCTACGAGCAGTACTTC
>.|TRBJ2-5|TRBV6-1|.
CASQRGQAETQYF
TGTGCCAGCCAACGGGGTCAGGCCGAGACCCAGTACTTC
>few|TRBJ2-6|TRBV4-1|TRBD1
CASSQVVRDRGISGANVLTF
TGCGCCAGCAGCCAAGTTGTTCGGGACAGGGGAATCTCTGGGGCCAACGTCCTGACTTTC
>.|TRBJ1-2|TRBV2|TRBD1
CASRGGTGYGYTF
TGTGCCAGCAGAGGCGGGACAGGATATGGCTACACCTTC
>.|TRBJ2-1|TRBV7-9|TRBD2
CASSLTSGGFNEQFF
TGTGCCAGCAGCTTAACTAGCGGGGGGTTCAATGAGCAGTTCTTC
>few|TRBJ1-3|TRBV7-7|.
CASSLGTNSGNTIYF
TGTGCTAGCAGCTTAGGGACAAACTCTGGAAACACCATATATTTT
>.|TRBJ1-1|TRBV4-1|.
CASSQEGSLNTEAFF
TGCGCCAGCAGCCAAGAGGGCAGCCTGAACACTGAAGCTTTCTTT
>.|TRBJ2-7|TRBV5-4|.
CASSIGRSYEQYF
TGTGCCAGCAGCATAGGGAGGTCCTACGAGCAGTACTTC
>few|TRBJ1-2|TRBV5-1|.
CASSLEGWAYGYTF
TGCGCCAGCAGCTTGGAGGGGTGGGCCTATGGCTACACCTTC
>.|TRBJ2-3|TRBV5-1|.
CASSPTSDTQYF
TGCGCCAGCAGCCCGACATCAGATACGCAGTATTTT
>.|TRBJ2-1|TRBV6-1|.
CASSESRGGEQFF
TGTGCCAGCAGTGAAAGTCGAGGAGGAGAACAGTTCTTC
>.|TRBJ2-7|TRBV28|.
CASSLIYYEQYF
TGTGCCAGCAGCCTTATTTACTACGAGCAGTACTTC
>few|TRBJ1-1|TRBV6-5|.
CASSYRGLNTEAFF
TGTGCCAGCAGTTATCGAGGTCTGAACACTGAAGCTTTCTTT
>.|TRBJ2-7|TRBV6-6|TRBD2
CASSPLAGGYEQYF
TGTGCCAGCAGTCCGCTAGCGGGGGGCTACGAGCAGTACTTC
>.|TRBJ2-5|TRBV7-9|.
CASSLRGKHPQDQETQYF
TGTGCCAGCAGCTTAAGAGGGAAACACCCTCAGGATCAAGAGACCCAGTACTTC
>.|TRBJ1-5|TRBV30|.
CAWSVQGSNQPQHF
TGTGCCTGGAGTGTACAGGGAAGCAATCAGCCCCAGCATTTT
>.|TRBJ1-1|TRBV9|TRBD1
CASSSGTGGTNTEAFF
TGTGCCAGCTCGAGCGGGACAGGGGGCACGAACACTGAAGCTTTCTTT
>.|TRBJ1-3|TRBV7-9|TRBD1
CASRTGSGNTIYF
TGTGCCAGCAGGACAGGGTCTGGAAACACCATATATTTT
>.|TRBJ1-4|TRBV7-9|.
CASSYGEKLFF
TGTGCCAGCAGCTACGGTGAAAAACTGTTTTTT
>.|TRBJ1-1|TRBV29-1|.
CSVGRMGGWSAFF
TGCAGCGTTGGCCGGATGGGGGGTTGGAGTGCTTTCTTT
>.|TRBJ1-6|TRBV7-9|TRBD1
CASSSSGQGYSPLHF
TGTGCCAGCAGCTCCTCGGGACAGGGATATTCACCCCTCCACTTT
>once|TRBJ2-3|TRBV7-9|.
CASRATAVVTDTQYF
TGTGCCAGCAGAGCGACAGCTGTAGTCACAGATACGCAGTATTTT
>.|TRBJ2-7|TRBV28|TRBD2
CASSPTSGSLRTYEQYF
TGTGCCAGCAGTCCGACTAGCGGGAGCCTCAGGACCTACGAGCAGTACTTC
>.|TRBJ2-5|TRBV25-1|TRBD2
CASSLSGSQETQYF
TGTGCCAGCAGTCTAAGCGGGAGCCAAGAGACCCAGTACTTC